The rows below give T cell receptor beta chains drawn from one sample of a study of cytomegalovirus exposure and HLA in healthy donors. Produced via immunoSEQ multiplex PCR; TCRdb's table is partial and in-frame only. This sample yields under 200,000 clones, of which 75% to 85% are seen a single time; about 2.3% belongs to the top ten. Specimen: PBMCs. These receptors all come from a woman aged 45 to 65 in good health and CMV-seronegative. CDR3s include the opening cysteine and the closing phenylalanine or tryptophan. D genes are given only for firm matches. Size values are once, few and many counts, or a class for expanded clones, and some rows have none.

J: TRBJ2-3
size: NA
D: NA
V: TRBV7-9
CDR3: CASSLLSTDTQYF
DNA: TGTGCCAGCAGCTTACTTAGCACAGATACGCAGTATTTT

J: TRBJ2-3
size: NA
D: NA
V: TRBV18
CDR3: CASSQARDTQYF
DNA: TGTGCCAGCTCGCAAGCTAGAGATACGCAGTATTTT

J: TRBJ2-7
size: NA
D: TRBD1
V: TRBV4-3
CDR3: CASSQVRDRVGEQYF
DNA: TGCGCCAGCAGCCAAGTCCGGGACAGGGTCGGCGAGCAGTACTTC

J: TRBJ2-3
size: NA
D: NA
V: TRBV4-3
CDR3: CASSLKFGELFPFTQYF
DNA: TGCGCCAGCAGCCTAAAATTCGGGGAACTCTTCCCCTTCACGCAGTATTTT

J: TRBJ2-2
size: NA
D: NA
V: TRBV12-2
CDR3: CASRWGQGAYTGELFF
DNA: NA

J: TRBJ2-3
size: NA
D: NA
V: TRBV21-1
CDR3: CARKLREQGHTDTQYF
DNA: TGTGCCAGGAAATTAAGGGAGCAGGGGCACACAGATACGCAGTATTTT

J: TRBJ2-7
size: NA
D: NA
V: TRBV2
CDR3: CASLQGFAGIYEQYF
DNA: TGTGCCAGTTTACAGGGTTTCGCCGGAATCTACGAGCAGTACTTC

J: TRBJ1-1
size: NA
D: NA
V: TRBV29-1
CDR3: CSVGRQMNTEAFF
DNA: TGCAGCGTTGGTCGACAGATGAACACTGAAGCTTTCTTT

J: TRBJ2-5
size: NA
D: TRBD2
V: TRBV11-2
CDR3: CASSSSGGLAGVGTQYF
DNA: TGTGCCAGCAGCTCGTCGGGGGGACTAGCGGGAGTGGGGACCCAGTACTTC

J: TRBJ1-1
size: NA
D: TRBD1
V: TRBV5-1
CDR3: CASSFKGTGAMNTEAFF
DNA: TGCGCCAGCAGCTTTAAGGGGACAGGAGCTATGAACACTGAAGCTTTCTTT

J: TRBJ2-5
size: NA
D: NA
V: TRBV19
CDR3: CASTRGAGETQYF
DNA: TGTGCCAGTACTCGGGGGGCCGGTGAGACCCAGTACTTC

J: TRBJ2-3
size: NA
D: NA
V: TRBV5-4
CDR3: CASSLGQSTDTQYF
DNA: TGTGCCAGCAGCTTGGGGCAGTCCACAGATACGCAGTATTTT

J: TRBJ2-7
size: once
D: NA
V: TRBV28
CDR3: CASGGPSPYEQYF
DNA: TGTGCCAGCGGGGGCCCCTCCCCCTACGAGCAGTACTTC

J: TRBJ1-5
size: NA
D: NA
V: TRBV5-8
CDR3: CASRVLNQPQHF
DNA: TGTGCCAGCAGAGTGCTAAATCAGCCCCAGCATTTT

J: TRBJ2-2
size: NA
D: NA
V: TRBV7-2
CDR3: CASRPGGTGELFF
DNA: TGTGCCAGCAGGCCGGGTGGCACCGGGGAGCTGTTTTTT